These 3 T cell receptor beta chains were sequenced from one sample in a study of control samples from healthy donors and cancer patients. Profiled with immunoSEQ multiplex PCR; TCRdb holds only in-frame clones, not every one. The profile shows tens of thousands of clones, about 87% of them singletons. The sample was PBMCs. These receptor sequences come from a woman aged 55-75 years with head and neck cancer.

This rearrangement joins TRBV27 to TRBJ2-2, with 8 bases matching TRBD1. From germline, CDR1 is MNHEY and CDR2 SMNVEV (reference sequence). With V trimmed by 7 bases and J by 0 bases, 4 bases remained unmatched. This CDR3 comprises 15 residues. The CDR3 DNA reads TGTGCCAGCAAACGACAGGGGTCGAACACCGGGGAGCTGTTTTTT. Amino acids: CASKRQGSNTGELFF.

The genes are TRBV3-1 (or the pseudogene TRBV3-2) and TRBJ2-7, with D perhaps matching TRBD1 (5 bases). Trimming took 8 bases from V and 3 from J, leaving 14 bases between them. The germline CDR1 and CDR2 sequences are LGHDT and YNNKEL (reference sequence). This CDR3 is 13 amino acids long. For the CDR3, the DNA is TGTGCCAGCGAGTCCCAGGGTATCTACGAGCAGTACTTC. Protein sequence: CASESQGIYEQYF.

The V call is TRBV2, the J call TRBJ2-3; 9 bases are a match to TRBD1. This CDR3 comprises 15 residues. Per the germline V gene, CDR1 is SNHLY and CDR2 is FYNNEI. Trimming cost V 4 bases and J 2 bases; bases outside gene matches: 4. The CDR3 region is CASSVGTGPTDTQYF. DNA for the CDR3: TGTGCCAGCAGTGTAGGGACAGGGCCCACAGATACGCAGTATTTT.